This T cell receptor (beta chain) appears in the sequencing data of a study of shared clonotypes between healthy human individuals (TCRdb year 2020). Some background on the complete study: A couple of women and three men aged 18 to 49 years were included in the cohort. To increase sequencing depth and limit assay-specific biases, different laboratories used diverse techniques to prepare libraries and sequence TCR repertoires. Leukapheresis yielded between about 0.94 and 8.9 billion PBMCs per donor. To estimate repertoire size and how much clonotypes are shared between individuals, the study performed deep sequencing of blood TCR repertoires from a few healthy adults. For each donor, CD4 naive and CD4 memory were each given three plates, CD8 naive was given two plates, and CD8 memory was given one plate. What the research found in general, with its limitations: Rarefaction of sorted-subset datasets indicated incomplete sequencing despite the large sequencing depth. Compared with non-shared clonotypes, clonotypes shared by all four sorted-subset donors had higher generation probabilities. The genetic and exposure-history diversity represented was limited by the small number of donors. Approximately 5% of naive CD4, around 3.5% of naive CD8, roughly 2.4% of memory CD4, and about 0.4% of memory CD8 clonotypes were shared across a few donors. Naive subsets generally had larger estimated clonotype richness than memory subsets. Sampling was limited to blood, and TCR repertoires in tissue likely differ from TCR repertoires in blood. Pairwise subsampling led to the expectation that sequencing depth would affect the degree of clonotype sharing among donors.

Of note for this clone: Its recognized antigen is unknown. The record has no base qualities; no much larger clone is one base away.

Using the deep immunoSEQ assay, multiplex PCR amplified TCR CDR3 regions from genomic DNA. Genomic DNA extracted from each cell subset was distributed evenly over all wells of several immunoSEQ 96-well plates, and each plate served as one replicate. For sorted subsets, about 210 ng of genomic DNA, equivalent to some 33,000 T cell genomes, went into each replicate PCR. Purified libraries were measured with a Qubit 3.0 fluorometer, size-checked on a Bioanalyzer 2100, and measured again with the KAPA Library Quantification kit. Every immunoSEQ 96-well plate was sequenced on a dedicated single-read 150-cycle Illumina NextSeq 550 flow cell. The published analysis was carried out like this. Because only junctional sequences without quality scores were contained in the immunoSEQ output, filtering matching that applied to full-length reads could not be performed. To assign V/J genes and CDR3, sequences were annotated against IMGT germline references using PyIR, a Python wrapper for IgBLAST v1.9. Any read was removed if the V/J assignment was weak (E-value above 1e-6), the CDR3 was missing, or the read contained stop codons, out-of-frame junctions, or ambiguous translated residues. V3J clonotypes were defined by identical inferred V gene, J gene, and CDR3 amino acid sequence. The percentage overlap between two repertoires was calculated by dividing the number of shared unique clonotypes by the size of the smaller repertoire. Richness of each repertoire was evaluated using RTK rarefaction, the Chao1 estimator, and Recon v2.1 estimates of unobserved clonotypes. Generation probabilities for all TCRbeta clonotypes obtained by the gDNA method from a few donors were computed using OLGA. Imported from immuneACCESS, the table was reduced by TCRdb to in-frame sequences with V and J called. These copies leave out some clones; in studies compared against another copy, an unresolved V gene accounts for under half, and the cause of the remainder is not known. The DNA gave D and trimming, while V, J and clone size come from that table. This sample comprises roughly 1,500,000 clones, around 98% of them detected only once. The top ten clonotypes cover roughly 0.45% of the sample.

Inclusive of the bounding cysteine and phenylalanine, the CDR3 is 16 residues long. Only the CDR3 portion is preserved as DNA: 48 bases, with reading frame beginning at the first base. V is cut back by 0 bases and J by 6 bases, with 8 bases in the junction unmatched. The germline V gene encodes CDR1 LNHNV and CDR2 YYDKDF (reference sequence). Healthy HIV-negative adults with no recently reported acute infections or vaccinations were included as donors. All donors were Caucasian adults living in Nashville, Tennessee, USA. Magnetic negative selection was used to enrich CD4+ T cells, after which naive cells were positively selected on CD45RA and the negative fraction became the memory subset. After blood collection by leukapheresis, PBMCs were isolated using Ficoll-Histopaque density gradient centrifugation and then cryopreserved in the vapor phase of liquid nitrogen. Analytical flow cytometry was used to check the purity and quantity of every magnetically sorted T cell population. Genomic DNA was isolated from every sorted fraction and measured by UV absorbance on a Nanodrop 2000c.

Sequenced sample: naive CD4+ T cells sorted from blood. The cell subset or site label, read with the paper, signifies: CD45RA+ positively selected. This clonotype was obtained from a man younger than 45 in good health. The rearrangement joined TRBV15 to TRBJ2-3; 8 middle bases align to TRBD2. This receptor carries the CDR3 CATSRDPGLGGDTQYF. In nucleotides, the sequence is TGTGCCACCAGCAGAGATCCGGGACTAGGAGGGGATACGCAGTATTTT.